Below are 7 T cell receptor beta chains sequenced from a single sample in a study of blood T cell repertoires in COVID-19. Sequencing was performed with immunoSEQ multiplex PCR; in TCRdb, only in-frame clones are kept and a portion is missing. The profile shows about 98,000 clones, around 80% of them singletons. The sample consisted of peripheral blood. The receptors come from a man aged 55 to 70 with acute or convalescent COVID-19.

This rearrangement joins TRBV5-1 to TRBJ2-2; D may be TRBD1 (5 bases). The CDR3 is 17 amino acids. V was clipped by 0 bases and J by 6 bases, with 18 bases between them. In germline, CDR1 is SGHRS, CDR2 YFSETQ. The CDR3 protein is CASSLASGLIGAGELFF. The CDR3, as DNA: TGCGCCAGCAGCTTGGCCTCAGGGCTTATAGGCGCCGGGGAGCTGTTTTTT.

This clone has more than one count but fewer than ten. The chain recombines TRBV13 with TRBJ2-1; 8 bases fit TRBD1. Germline loops: CDR1 PRHDT, CDR2 FYEKMQ (reference sequence). The CDR3 is 13 amino acids. The ends lost 4 bases at V and 8 bases at J; junction bases unmatched: 4. Written as DNA, the CDR3 is TGTGCCAGCAGCTGGGACAGGTCCGATGAGCAGTTCTTC. This translates into CASSWDRSDEQFF.

V is TRBV13 and J is TRBJ1-2; unclear D gene. CDR3 length: 17 residues. Germline V CDR1 and CDR2: PRHDT, FYEKMQ (reference sequence). Between the trimmed V and J ends, which lost 5 bases and 3 bases, there was a span of 22 bases. CDR3 bases: TGTGCCAGCAGCCCCGCAACCCTAGATGCGATTCACTATGGCTACACCTTC. Translated: CASSPATLDAIHYGYTF.

This clone was observed once. The chain employs TRBV19 and TRBJ1-1, with 9 bases aligning to TRBD1. V trimming: 7 bases; J trimming: 0 bases; junction bases outside the gene matches: 15. Per germline, CDR1 LNHDA and CDR2 SQIVND (reference sequence). The CDR3 length is 18 residues. CDR3: CASTIPGTGSFMNTEAFF. CDR3 DNA sequence: TGTGCCAGTACCATTCCCGGGACAGGGAGTTTCATGAACACTGAAGCTTTCTTT.

The chain couples TRBV4-3 to TRBJ2-1; TRBD2 aligns across 14 bases. The germline V gene has CDR1 LGHNA and CDR2 YSLEER. Trimming removed 4 bases from V and 9 bases from J; junction bases left unmatched: 5. CDR3 length: 15 residues. DNA for the CDR3: TGCGCCAGCAGCCCGGGACTAGCGGGAGTGGGTGAGCAGTTCTTC. It translates to CASSPGLAGVGEQFF.

This clone has just one count. V is TRBV2 and J is TRBJ1-2; a weak D match, TRBD1 (5 bases). Germline V lookup: CDR1 SNHLY, CDR2 FYNNEI. This CDR3 is built from 14 residues. V was pared by 9 bases and J by 1 base, with 15 bases between. Here the CDR3 reads CARHRTGRNYGYTF. CDR3 DNA sequence: TGTGCCAGACATCGAACAGGCCGTAACTATGGCTACACCTTC.

The chain combines TRBV5-4 with TRBJ2-3; TRBD2 matches at 7 bases. Losses at the gene ends were 3 bases for V and 6 bases for J; bases not matched to a gene: 13. The CDR3 totals 16 residues. The V gene's germline CDR1 is SGHNT and CDR2 YYREEE (reference sequence). For the CDR3, the DNA is TGTGCCAGCAGCTCCCGGCGGGCGGGAGCGGGGGATACGCAGTATTTT. Protein: CASSSRRAGAGDTQYF.